The entry below describes one T cell receptor (beta chain). The data derive from a study of shared clonotypes between healthy human individuals. Germline V lookup: CDR1 SGHAT, CDR2 FQNNGV. V was shortened by 1 base and J by 1 base, with 8 bases between the two germline ends. The CDR3 covers 14 residues. Here immunoSEQ multiplex PCR was the method, and the copy in TCRdb shows in-frame clones only, minus some. There are about 650,000 clones in the sample; roughly 95% occur only once, and 0.095% to 0.12% lies in the top ten. As defined, naive CD8 cells were CD45RO-negative and positively selected for CCR7, with terminally differentiated effector memory CD45RA+ cells excluded. Donors, healthy HIV-negative adults, lacked recent acute infections or vaccinations.

Input material: naive CD8+ T cells sorted from blood. The chain carries TRBV11-2 and TRBJ2-7; D is unclear. The receptor was isolated from a woman aged 25 to 45 in good health. The CDR3 here is CASSLASRSYEQYF. CDR3 sequence (DNA): TGTGCCAGCAGCTTAGCTAGTAGGTCCTACGAGCAGTACTTC.